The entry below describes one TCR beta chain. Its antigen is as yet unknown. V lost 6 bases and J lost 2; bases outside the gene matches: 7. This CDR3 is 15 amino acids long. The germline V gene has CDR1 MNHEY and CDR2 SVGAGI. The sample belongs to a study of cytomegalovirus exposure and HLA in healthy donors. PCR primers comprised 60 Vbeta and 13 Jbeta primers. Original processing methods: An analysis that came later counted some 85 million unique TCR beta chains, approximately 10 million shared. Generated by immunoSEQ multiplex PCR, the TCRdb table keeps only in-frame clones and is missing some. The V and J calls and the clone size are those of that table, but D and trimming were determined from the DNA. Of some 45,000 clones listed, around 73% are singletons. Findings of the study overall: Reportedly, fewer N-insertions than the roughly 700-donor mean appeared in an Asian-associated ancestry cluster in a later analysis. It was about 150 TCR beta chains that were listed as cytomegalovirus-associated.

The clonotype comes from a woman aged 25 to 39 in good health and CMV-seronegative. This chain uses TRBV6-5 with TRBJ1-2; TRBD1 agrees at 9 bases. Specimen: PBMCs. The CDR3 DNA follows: TGTGCCAGCAGCCGATCGACAGGGGGAAACTATGGCTACACCTTC. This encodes CASSRSTGGNYGYTF.